This T cell receptor (beta chain) was observed in a study of blood T cell repertoires in COVID-19. As for the study in general: There were acute and convalescent COVID-19 samples, and they came from the United States, Italy and Spain. The cDNA or gDNA used as material had been derived from T cells, B-cell-depleted T cells, or PBMCs.

Data came from immunoSEQ multiplex PCR; TCRdb stores just in-frame clones and leaves some out. The sample has about 73,000 clones, roughly 80% seen once. Germline-derived CDR1 and CDR2 are SGHTA and FQGNSA. With V trimmed by 7 bases and J by 6 bases, 10 bases remained unmatched. The CDR3 extends over 15 amino acids. The TCR comes from a human donor in a cohort sampled during active COVID-19. The rearrangement links TRBV7-2 to TRBJ1-5, with TRBD1 matching over 9 bases. Sequencing was done on a sample of peripheral blood. DNA for the CDR3: TGTGCCAGCACCCAGACAGGGGGTACGACTCAGCCCCAGCATTTT. Translating gives CASTQTGGTTQPQHF. Looking up the rest from reference TRBV7-2 and TRBJ1-5 gives the full variable domain: GAGVSQSPSNKVTEKGKDVELRCDPISGHTALYWYRQSLGQGLEFLIYFQGNSAPDKSGLPSDRFSAERTGGSVSTLTIQRTQQEDSAVYLCASTQTGGTTQPQHFGDGTRLSIL.